This is a list of T cell receptor beta chains from one sample in a study of cytomegalovirus exposure and HLA in healthy donors. Measured with immunoSEQ multiplex PCR; TCRdb has only the in-frame clones, and not every one. The table lists about 87,000 clones, around 70% of them singletons. Sample: PBMCs. The receptor set was obtained from a man between 25 and 39 years old in good health and CMV-seropositive. CDR3s include the opening cysteine and the closing phenylalanine or tryptophan. D genes are given only for firm matches. Size is stated for part of the rows, as once, few or many counts, or as a class when the clone is expanded.

v_call	d_call	j_call	clone_size	cdr3_nt	cdr3_aa
TRBV5-3	NA	TRBJ1-5	NA	TGTGCCAGAGCTGGGGGACACAATAATCAGCCCCAGCATTTT	CARAGGHNNQPQHF
TRBV29-1	TRBD2	TRBJ2-1	NA	TGCAGCGTTGACCCGGGAATAGCGGGAGTCCCTGAGCAGTTCTTC	CSVDPGIAGVPEQFF
TRBV4-1	TRBD2	TRBJ2-1	NA	TGCGCCAGCAGCCAAGAACTAGCGGACCCGTTCTTC	CASSQELADPFF
TRBV27	NA	TRBJ1-1	NA	TGTGCCAGCAGTTTGCTCCGGGAGTTCACTGAAGCTTTCTTT	CASSLLREFTEAFF
TRBV28	NA	TRBJ1-2	NA	TGCGCCACAGGCTCCTATGGCTACACCTTC	CATGSYGYTF
TRBV27	NA	TRBJ1-2	NA	TGTGCCAGCAGTTTCGACAGGTACGACTATGGCTACACCTTC	CASSFDRYDYGYTF
TRBV19	NA	TRBJ1-4	NA	TGTGCCAGCGAGGGGGGGGATGAAAAACTGTTTTTT	CASEGGDEKLFF
TRBV29-1	NA	TRBJ1-2	NA	TGCAGCGTTGTTGACAGTCCCTATGGCTACACCTTC	CSVVDSPYGYTF
TRBV29-1	NA	TRBJ2-3	NA	TGCAGCGTTGGGGAGGACTCTATAAGGGATACGCAGTATTTT	CSVGEDSIRDTQYF
TRBV5-1	TRBD1	TRBJ1-1	few	TGCGCCAGCAGCTTCGGACAGGGGACTTATAACACTGAAGCTTTCTTT	CASSFGQGTYNTEAFF
TRBV6-5	NA	TRBJ2-5	NA	TGTGCCAGCAGTCGAACAGGGTCCAGCCAAGAGACCCAGTACTTC	CASSRTGSSQETQYF
TRBV7-2	NA	TRBJ2-2	NA	TGTGCCAGCAGCCCAACAGGGAACGCCGGGGAGCTGTTTTTT	CASSPTGNAGELFF
TRBV5-4	NA	TRBJ2-7	NA	TGTGCCAGCAGCTTGCAGGGATTCGACGAGCAGTACTTC	CASSLQGFDEQYF